This T cell receptor (beta chain) was sequenced for a study of identical twins. TCRdb recomputed calls from the 5' RACE reads with MiXCR, one row per CDR3 protein. The table includes nearly 650,000 distinct CDR3 sequences, under 8.5% detected once. This CDR3 contains 16 residues. Germline CDR1 is DFQATT and CDR2 is SNEGSKA (reference sequence). Many counts were recorded for this clonotype. At one end the junction does not follow the germline gene, possibly because of a read error. The sample also formed part of further work on yellow fever vaccine responses in identical twins.

Material for sequencing was PBMCs. This clonotype was sampled from a young woman in good health. The gene calls are TRBV20-1 and TRBJ2-3, with 8 bases fitting TRBD2. CDR3 residues: CSAREVRGGRGDTQYF. CDR3 coding DNA: TGCAGTGCCAGAGAGGTCCGGGGGGGCCGAGGAGATACGCAGTATTTT.